The entry that follows covers one T cell receptor beta chain sequence. Its antigen is as yet unknown. This CDR3 contains 13 residues. Trimming removed 2 bases from V and 4 bases from J, with 7 bases in between. CDR1 MGHDK and CDR2 SYGVNS come from the germline V gene. 60 Vbeta and 13 Jbeta primers were used in PCR. Here immunoSEQ multiplex PCR was the method, and the copy in TCRdb shows in-frame clones only, minus some. The sample comprises approximately 130,000 clones, 81% of which are singletons, and about 0.71% rests with the top ten. At the time of sampling, donors were nominally healthy, though unrecorded immune exposures were likely. The sample comes from a study of cytomegalovirus exposure and HLA in healthy donors. Study-level results: In an earlier analysis, about 87% or about 30%: the productive usage of most TCR beta V segments. The authors later found HLA-associated TCR beta chains more clonally expanded than equally common others. The listing of roughly 160 TCR beta chains classed them as cytomegalovirus-associated.

The rearrangement uses TRBV25-1 and TRBJ2-3, with no clear D. The sample was PBMCs. This TCR was sampled from a man aged 18 to 29 in good health and CMV-seronegative. The CDR3 DNA sequence: TGTGCCAGCAGTGAAACTGTCTCAGATACGCAGTATTTT. Its translation is CASSETVSDTQYF.